These 25 T cell receptor beta chains were all obtained from the same sample, sequenced in a study of blood T cell repertoires in COVID-19. The data were produced by immunoSEQ multiplex PCR, yet TCRdb's version contains in-frame clones alone and is incomplete. Seen here are 250,000 to 300,000 clones, roughly 89% observed once, and the top ten hold 0.94%. The sequencing input was peripheral blood. These receptor sequences come from a woman aged 40 to 50 who had recovered from COVID-19.

This clone has a handful of counts. The rearrangement joins TRBV28 to TRBJ1-2; D might be TRBD1 (5 bases). Germline CDR1 MDHEN, CDR2 SYDVKM. Trimming left V 2 bases short and J 4 bases short, with 14 bases between. The CDR3 has 15 residues. In DNA form, the CDR3 reads TGTGCCAGCAGTTTAGCCGTGGCAGGGTCCTATGGCTACACCTTC. It specifies CASSLAVAGSYGYTF.

This chain connects TRBV30 to TRBJ1-2; TRBD1 is a possible D gene (6 bases). Germline V gives CDR1 GTSNPN, CDR2 SVGIG (reference sequence). This CDR3 comprises 14 residues. V was clipped by 0 bases and J by 4 bases, with 12 bases between them. The CDR3 reads CAWSVSTGSYGYTF. For the CDR3, the DNA is TGTGCCTGGAGTGTATCTACAGGGAGCTATGGCTACACCTTC. Full variable domain (remainder filled in from reference TRBV30 and TRBJ1-2): SQTIHQWPATLVQPVGSPLSLECTVEGTSNPNLYWYRQAAGRGLQLLFYSVGIGQISSEVPQNLSASRPQDRQFILSSKKLLLSDSGFYLCAWSVSTGSYGYTFGSGTRLTVV.

The genes are TRBV9 and TRBJ2-1; 7 bases are shared with TRBD2. CDR1 is SGDLS, CDR2 YYNGEE, per germline. The CDR3 sequence is 19 residues long. The trim removed 0 bases at V and 0 bases at J, leaving 12 bases unmatched. The CDR3 spells CASSVAWSSGDSSYNEQFF. DNA for the CDR3: TGTGCCAGCAGCGTAGCCTGGTCGAGCGGGGATAGCTCCTACAATGAGCAGTTCTTC.

This chain connects TRBV30 to TRBJ2-3; the match to TRBD2 covers 10 bases. V gave up 0 bases and J gave up 0 bases; unmatched junction bases: 6. The germline V gene encodes CDR1 GTSNPN and CDR2 SVGIG (reference sequence). The CDR3 sequence is 17 residues long. CDR3 region: CAWSVPAGGPSTDTQYF. DNA of the CDR3: TGTGCCTGGAGTGTCCCAGCGGGAGGGCCAAGCACAGATACGCAGTATTTT.

The chain employs TRBV6-5 and TRBJ1-5; D uncertain. Germline V lookup: CDR1 MNHEY, CDR2 SVGAGI. Trimming removed 7 bases at V and 3 bases at J, with 16 bases between. CDR3 length: 15 amino acids. CDR3 sequence (DNA): TGTGCCAGCAAAACGGGAGGACGGGACAATCAGCCCCAGCATTTT. Amino acids: CASKTGGRDNQPQHF.

This rearrangement joins TRBV5-1 to TRBJ2-3; 12 bases fit TRBD2. The CDR3 totals 17 residues. Losses at the gene ends were 4 bases for V and 6 bases for J; bases not matched to a gene: 12. Germline-derived CDR1 and CDR2 are SGHRS and YFSETQ. CDR3 DNA: TGCGCCAGCAGCAGTGTAGCCCTAGCGGGAGGGGTGGATACGCAGTATTTT. Residues: CASSSVALAGGVDTQYF.

The V gene is TRBV6-5, the J gene TRBJ2-1; TRBD1 is a possible D gene (6 bases). Looked up from germline, CDR1 is MNHEY and CDR2 is SVGAGI. Trimming took 6 bases from V and 10 from J, leaving 10 bases between them. The CDR3 is 11 residues long. The CDR3 reads CASSFGTEQFF. The CDR3 nucleotides are TGTGCCAGCAGCTTCGGGACAGAGCAGTTCTTC.

Only a few counts were recorded for this clone. The same CDR3 can be traced to other DNA sequences in this sample. V gene TRBV7-9 combines with J gene TRBJ1-3, with unresolved D. The germline gives CDR1 SEHNR, CDR2 FQNEAQ (reference sequence). Trimming stripped 1 base from V and 2 bases from J, with 3 bases between. CDR3 length equals 13 residues. For the CDR3, the DNA is TGTGCCAGCAGCTTAGGTACTGGAAACACCATATATTTT. Amino acids: CASSLGTGNTIYF.

The chain is built from TRBV7-7 and TRBJ2-5; D remains unclear. There are 13 residues in the CDR3. Germline V lookup: CDR1 SSHAT, CDR2 FNYEAQ (reference sequence). V was pared by 5 bases and J by 6 bases, with 13 bases between. The CDR3 sequence is CASSASQAQTQYF. For the CDR3, the DNA is TGTGCCAGCAGCGCAAGCCAGGCACAGACCCAGTACTTC.

The V call is TRBV6-5, the J call TRBJ2-7; D unresolved. V was trimmed by 2 bases and J by 1 base, leaving 15 bases between them. The CDR3 is 16 residues long. From germline, CDR1 is MNHEY and CDR2 SVGAGI. CDR3 coding DNA: TGTGCCAGCAGTTACGGGCAGCCTCCACCTTCCTACGAGCAGTACTTC. Its protein product is CASSYGQPPPSYEQYF.

The chain links TRBV19 to TRBJ2-7; D is perhaps TRBD1 (5 bases). This CDR3 contains 14 residues. Germline loops: CDR1 LNHDA, CDR2 SQIVND (reference sequence). V gave up 6 bases and J gave up 1 base, with 13 bases separating them. The CDR3 region is CASSRTQASYEQYF. CDR3 nucleotide sequence: TGTGCCAGTAGCCGGACACAAGCATCCTACGAGCAGTACTTC.

J is TRBJ1-5 and V is TRBV2, with D possibly TRBD1 on 5 matching bases. The CDR3 totals 12 residues. In germline, CDR1 is SNHLY, CDR2 FYNNEI. The germline V and J ends were trimmed by 6 bases and 2 bases, with 5 bases remaining between them. The CDR3 nucleotides are TGTGCCAGCAGCAGGGGCAATCAGCCCCAGCATTTT. Translation: CASSRGNQPQHF. The whole variable domain, remainder taken from reference TRBV2 and TRBJ1-5, is EPEVTQTPSHQVTQMGQEVILRCVPISNHLYFYWYRQILGQKVEFLVSFYNNEISEKSEIFDDQFSVERPDGSNFTLKIRSTKLEDSAMYFCASSRGNQPQHFGDGTRLSIL.

The V call is TRBV3-1 (or the pseudogene TRBV3-2), the J call TRBJ2-4; D is possibly TRBD1 (5 bases). Germline CDR1 LGHDT, CDR2 YNNKEL (reference sequence). The CDR3 extends over 14 amino acids. V lost 2 bases and J 4 bases, leaving 9 bases between the germline ends. This CDR3 reads CASSQIGAKNIQYF. CDR3 nucleotide sequence: TGTGCCAGCAGCCAAATAGGGGCAAAAAACATTCAGTACTTC.

V gene TRBV2 combines with J gene TRBJ1-1; TRBD1 might be the D (6 bases). Germline CDR1 is SNHLY and CDR2 is FYNNEI. CDR3 length: 14 amino acids. The ends were cut back, 3 bases at V and 7 bases at J, with 15 bases in the middle. This CDR3 reads CASSDGGGLDEAFF. DNA for the CDR3: TGTGCCAGCAGTGATGGGGGGGGCCTAGATGAAGCTTTCTTT.

The chain couples TRBV7-3 to TRBJ2-1, with a possible D match to TRBD1 (6 bases). V dropped 0 bases and J dropped 6 bases, with 15 bases sitting between them. Germline V gives CDR1 SGHTA, CDR2 FQGTGA. This CDR3 is 16 amino acids long. CDR3 protein: CASSLTGGLGSNEQFF. CDR3 nucleotides: TGTGCCAGCAGCTTAACAGGGGGTCTAGGGAGCAATGAGCAGTTCTTC.

V is TRBV18 and J is TRBJ2-3; D perhaps matches TRBD2 (5 bases). Trimming removed 4 bases at V and 1 base at J, with 18 bases between. There are 17 residues in the CDR3. Germline CDR1 and CDR2: KGHSH and LQKENI. The CDR3: CASSLSTSGSGTDTQYF. Written as DNA, the CDR3 is TGTGCCAGCTCACTGTCAACCTCAGGTAGCGGCACAGATACGCAGTATTTT. Filled out from reference TRBV18 and TRBJ2-3, the complete variable domain reads NAGVMQNPRHLVRRRGQEARLRCSPMKGHSHVYWYRQLPEEGLKFMVYLQKENIIDESGMPKERFSAEFPKEGPSILRIQQVVRGDSAAYFCASSLSTSGSGTDTQYFGPGTRLTVL.

The chain carries TRBV29-1 and TRBJ2-5; D may be TRBD2 (6 bases). The CDR3 totals 14 residues. Germline V gene lookup returns CDR1 SQVTM and CDR2 ANQGSEA. V shed 4 bases and J shed 2 bases, with 14 bases lying between them. Written as DNA, the CDR3 is TGCAGCGTTGGGGCCGTGGCGGGACAAGAGACCCAGTACTTC. It codes for CSVGAVAGQETQYF.

The CDR3 loop is CAWEAGTGLDTEAFF. CDR3 coding DNA: TGTGCCTGGGAAGCCGGGACAGGGTTGGACACTGAAGCTTTCTTT. The chain links TRBV30 to TRBJ1-1; 9 nucleotides line up with TRBD1. The CDR3 is 15 residues long. Germline CDR1 and CDR2: GTSNPN and SVGIG (reference sequence). V lost 5 bases, J lost 3 bases, and 10 bases stayed unmatched.

V gene TRBV11-2 combines with J gene TRBJ2-1; 10 bases match TRBD2. Trimming took 4 bases from V and 6 from J; bases not matched to a gene: 6. Germline V gene data show CDR1 as SGHAT and CDR2 as FQNNGV. The CDR3 covers 15 residues. The CDR3 nucleotides read TGTGCCAGCAGCTCTAGCGGGAGTTTAATCAATGAGCAGTTCTTC. Translation gives CASSSSGSLINEQFF.

The CDR3 DNA reads as TGTGCCAGCAGTTCCCGAGGGGGCGGCCAGCCCCAGCATTTT. Protein sequence: CASSSRGGGQPQHF. The rearrangement uses TRBV27 and TRBJ1-5; TRBD1 matches 7 bases. Germline loops: CDR1 MNHEY, CDR2 SMNVEV (reference sequence). CDR3 length: 14 amino acids. V was clipped by 4 bases and J by 7 bases; unmatched bases: 7.

CDR3 DNA sequence: TGTGCCAGTAAAAAGGACAGGATGAACACTGAAGCTTTCTTT. Its translation is CASKKDRMNTEAFF. The V gene is TRBV19, the J gene TRBJ1-1, with TRBD1 matching 7 bases. The CDR3 length is 14 residues. Germline V gene sequence: CDR1 LNHDA, CDR2 SQIVND (reference sequence). V was clipped by 7 bases and J by 0 bases; unmatched bases: 5.

This clone was found once. V and J are TRBV7-3 and TRBJ2-1; D gene unclear. The CDR3 extends over 17 amino acids. Per the germline V gene, CDR1 is SGHTA and CDR2 is FQGTGA. V was cut by 5 bases and J by 0 bases, with 17 bases left in between. Here the CDR3 DNA reads TGTGCCAGCAGCATACTCGCCATCCCGAGCTCCTACAATGAGCAGTTCTTC. Its protein product is CASSILAIPSSYNEQFF.

V and J are TRBV5-1 and TRBJ2-5; possible D gene TRBD2, 6 bases. V was clipped by 0 bases and J by 5 bases, with 14 bases between them. Germline-derived CDR1 and CDR2 are SGHRS and YFSETQ. This CDR3 is built from 15 residues. The CDR3 nucleotides read TGCGCCAGCAGCTTGGCGGAGGGGCGGTGGGAGACCCAGTACTTC. Translation: CASSLAEGRWETQYF.

The chain couples TRBV7-2 to TRBJ2-7; tentative D call: TRBD2 (7 bases). Germline loops: CDR1 SGHTA, CDR2 FQGNSA. The V gene lost 1 base and the J gene lost 2 bases, with 18 bases spanning the gap. The CDR3 is made up of 17 amino acids. CDR3 nucleotides: TGTGCCAGCAGCTTAGTGTCTGGGGGCGGGAGTCCCTACGAGCAGTACTTC. Encoded protein: CASSLVSGGGSPYEQYF.

V is TRBV19 and J is TRBJ2-1; possibly TRBD2 for D (6 bases). The ends were cut back, 3 bases at V and 0 bases at J, with 12 bases in the middle. Germline CDR1 LNHDA, CDR2 SQIVND (reference sequence). The CDR3 consists of 16 residues. The CDR3 loop is CASSIGPGLSYNEQFF. CDR3 nucleotide sequence: TGTGCCAGTAGTATCGGTCCGGGACTCTCCTACAATGAGCAGTTCTTC.